These 7 T cell receptor beta chains were sequenced from one sample in a study of CD8 T cells in cerebrospinal fluid in Alzheimer's disease. After re-calling the 10x single-cell sequencing reads, TCRdb lists one entry per CDR3 protein, DNA absent. This table holds 950 to 1,500 distinct CDR3 sequences. Sequencing was performed on cerebrospinal fluid. The receptors were sampled from a human donor with Alzheimer's disease.

By frequency, this clonotype registers medium-sized. The V and J genes are TRBV19 and TRBJ1-1. Germline loops: CDR1 LNHDA, CDR2 SQIVND (reference sequence). This CDR3 spans 12 amino acids. The CDR3 loop reads CASLVGTTEAFF. The complete variable domain, with remaining parts taken from reference TRBV19 and TRBJ1-1, reads DGGITQSPKYLFRKEGQNVTLSCEQNLNHDAMYWYRQDPGQGLRLIYYSQIVNDFQKGDIAEGYSVSREKKESFPLTVTSAQKNPTAFYLCASLVGTTEAFFGQGTRLTVV.

This clonotype is labeled large based on frequency. The rearrangement links TRBV11-2 to TRBJ2-5; TCRdb's assignment of TRBD1 cannot be checked, as there is no DNA. The V gene's germline CDR1 is SGHAT and CDR2 FQNNGV. This CDR3 comprises 15 residues. The CDR3: CASSLGWGRSETQYF.

This clonotype is medium-sized by frequency. The chain recombines TRBV5-1 with TRBJ2-6; TCRdb calls TRBD2, which cannot be checked without DNA. The CDR3 is made up of 20 amino acids. Germline CDR1 and CDR2: SGHRS and YFSETQ. The CDR3 protein is CASSALAGGLPYSGANVLTF.

By frequency, this clonotype registers large. The chain recombines TRBV5-1 with TRBJ1-2. Germline assignment: CDR1 SGHRS and CDR2 YFSETQ. The CDR3 consists of 12 residues. CDR3 region: CASSSTFAGYTF.

This clonotype is deemed large by its frequency. The rearrangement links TRBV5-4 to TRBJ2-3; without DNA, the TCRdb call of TRBD1 cannot be checked. Germline V gene sequence: CDR1 SGHNT, CDR2 YYREEE (reference sequence). The CDR3 is 15 amino acids. The CDR3 loop reads CASSLWRGRTDTQYF.

This clonotype counts as medium-sized (0.01 to 0.1%) by frequency. The chain carries TRBV20-1 and TRBJ2-6; without DNA, the TCRdb call of TRBD1 cannot be checked. This CDR3 has 15 amino acids. CDR1 is DFQATT and CDR2 is SNEGSKA in the germline V gene (reference sequence). This CDR3 is CSALSGSSGANVLTF.

Its frequency marks this clonotype as large (0.1 to 1%). The chain uses TRBV14 and TRBJ2-5; absent DNA, TCRdb's TRBD1 call cannot be checked. The CDR3 contains 13 residues. Germline V gene lookup returns CDR1 SGHDN and CDR2 FVKESK. This CDR3 reads CASSRDTVGTQYF.